The T cell receptor (beta chain) described here comes from a study of OX40 agonist ivuxolimab in advanced cancers. Some background on the complete study: Ivuxolimab was an agonistic, fully human IgG2 monoclonal antibody directed against OX40 (CD134), a costimulatory receptor. Intravenous ivuxolimab was administered to patients every 2 weeks at six dose levels: 0.01, 0.1, 0.3, 1.5, 3 and 10 mg/kg. Of the 52 patients in dose escalation, some 20 had hepatocellular carcinoma, some 15 had melanoma, 9 had renal cell carcinoma and 9 had head and neck cancer. In the dose-escalation cohort, 82.7% of patients were male, and the mean age was about 55 years, with a range of 23 to 79. Patients were allowed to have had prior anti-PD-1, anti-PD-L1 or anti-CTLA-4 therapy, and more than 35% of the dose-escalation patients had been treated with checkpoint inhibitors. Three dose-escalation patients achieved partial responses, one with hepatocellular carcinoma and two with cutaneous melanoma. The purpose of peripheral TCRbeta sequencing was to test whether ivuxolimab changed TCR sequence diversity and led to clonal T-cell expansion. The paper describes the monotherapy dose-escalation part (N of about 55 patients) of the phase I trial of ivuxolimab. Summary of the overall study and its limitations: Which antigens the clonally expanded peripheral T cells were specific for was not determined. After ivuxolimab, more expanded clones were found on average in CD8+ T cells than in CD4+ T cells. In partial responders in the 0.1-3.0 mg/kg groups, normalized peripheral clonal expansion was found to be among the lowest, especially among CD8+ T cells. Low levels of normalized T-cell clonal expansion were also seen in some patients who did not respond. At doses of 0.1 to 3.0 mg/kg, clonal expansion of both CD4+ and CD8+ T cells in blood was seen between baseline and week 6.

Regarding this clone: Its antigen remains unidentified. No base-level quality is on record; no much larger clone is a single base apart.

For sequencing of the TCRbeta CDR3 region, genomic DNA was extracted from the sorted cells. The immunoSEQ Assay was used for sequencing of TCRbeta CDR3 regions. TCRdb re-hosts the immuneACCESS table, in-frame sequences only. Its copies lack some clones; in the studies checked, an unresolved V gene accounts for under half of them, and the cause for the rest is not known. This sample is represented by about 86,000 clones; about 90% of them were singletons. Clones ranked in the top ten supply 8% to 9.5% of the sample. The trial excluded patients who had a history of autoimmune disease or were on systemic immunosuppression. Peripheral blood for TCR sequencing was collected from all dose cohorts at baseline, on cycle 4 day 1, and on cycle 7 day 1. The samples were taken from a phase I, first-in-human, multicenter, open-label dose-escalation trial of ivuxolimab. Adults with locally advanced or metastatic melanoma, renal cell carcinoma, hepatocellular carcinoma or head and neck squamous cell carcinoma were enrolled in the trial. Before TCR sequencing, CD4+ and CD8+ T cells were separately sorted from peripheral blood.

Between the V and J ends, shortened by 2 bases and 1 base respectively, the junction contains 9 bases. Counted from cysteine to phenylalanine, this CDR3 has 14 amino acids. Only the CDR3 DNA is retained, 42 bases long and in frame from the first base. CDR1 and CDR2, looked up from the germline V gene (reference sequence), are SGHKS and YYEKEE. The V gene is TRBV5-5 and the J gene is TRBJ2-5; no D segment can be confidently identified. Here the sequenced sample was CD4+ or CD8+ T cells sorted from blood, taken in a trial of the OX40 agonist ivuxolimab. The sequence was obtained from an adult with an advanced solid tumor such as melanoma, head and neck, liver or kidney cancer. The DNA sequence is given as TGTGCCAGCAGCTTTTCAAGCAGCCAAGAGACCCAGTACTTC. It is translated as CASSFSSSQETQYF.